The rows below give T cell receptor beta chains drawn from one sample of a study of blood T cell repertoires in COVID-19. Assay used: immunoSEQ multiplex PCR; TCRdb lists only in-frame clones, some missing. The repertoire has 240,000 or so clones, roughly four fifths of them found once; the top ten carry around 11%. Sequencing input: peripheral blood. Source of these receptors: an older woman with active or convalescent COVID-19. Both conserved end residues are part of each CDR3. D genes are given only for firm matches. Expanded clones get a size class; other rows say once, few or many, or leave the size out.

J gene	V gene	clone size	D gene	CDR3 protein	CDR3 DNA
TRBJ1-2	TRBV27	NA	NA	CASSLAGLRGYTF	TGTGCCAGCAGTTTAGCAGGGCTACGGGGCTACACCTTC
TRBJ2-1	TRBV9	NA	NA	CASSVGYSSYNEQFF	TGTGCCAGCAGCGTAGGCTATAGCTCCTACAATGAGCAGTTCTTC
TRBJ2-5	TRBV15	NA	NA	CATSRDLGSQETQYF	TGTGCCACCAGCAGAGATTTGGGCAGCCAAGAGACCCAGTACTTC
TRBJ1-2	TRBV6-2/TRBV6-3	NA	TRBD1	CASSYDRGRAYGYTF	TGTGCCAGCAGTTACGACAGGGGCCGGGCCTATGGCTACACCTTC
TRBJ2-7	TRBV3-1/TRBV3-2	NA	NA	CASSLELEGHQYF	TGTGCCAGCAGCCTTGAGCTCGAGGGACACCAGTACTTC
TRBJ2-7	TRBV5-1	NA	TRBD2	CASSHGTSSDEQYF	TGCGCCAGCAGCCACGGGACTAGTAGCGACGAGCAGTACTTC
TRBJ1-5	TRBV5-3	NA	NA	CARSLRVRNSNQPQHF	TGTGCCAGAAGCTTGCGGGTCCGGAATAGCAATCAGCCCCAGCATTTT
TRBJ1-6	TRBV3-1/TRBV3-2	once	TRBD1	CASSPEGQGDSPLHF	TGTGCCAGCAGCCCCGAGGGACAGGGAGATTCACCCCTCCACTTT
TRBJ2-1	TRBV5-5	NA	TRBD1	CASSHPGTGRLSEQFF	TGTGCCAGCAGCCATCCCGGGACAGGGAGGCTAAGTGAGCAGTTCTTC
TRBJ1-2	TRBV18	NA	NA	CASSPQYGYTF	TGTGCCAGCTCACCCCAATATGGCTACACCTTC
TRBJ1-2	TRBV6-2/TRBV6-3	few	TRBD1	CASSVTGGSYGYTF	TGTGCCAGCAGCGTAACAGGGGGCTCCTATGGCTACACCTTC
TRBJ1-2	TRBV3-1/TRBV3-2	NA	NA	CASSLSSSPSLF	TGTGCCAGCAGCCTGTCGAGTAGTCCCTCGCTCTTC
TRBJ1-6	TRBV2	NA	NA	CASILSGGSLNNSPLHF	TGTGCCAGCATCCTGTCGGGGGGGTCCCTTAATAATTCACCCCTCCACTTT
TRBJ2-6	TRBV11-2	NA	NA	CASSPRGHGANVLTF	TGTGCCAGCAGCCCGCGGGGGCACGGGGCCAACGTCCTGACTTTC
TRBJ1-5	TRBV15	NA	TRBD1	CATSRDRAGGLKPQHF	TGTGCCACCAGCAGAGATAGGGCAGGGGGGTTAAAGCCCCAGCATTTT
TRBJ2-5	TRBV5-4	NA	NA	CASSLRGGQETQYF	TGTGCCAGCAGCTTGAGGGGGGGACAAGAGACCCAGTACTTC
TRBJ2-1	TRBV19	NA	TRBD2	CASSVGTSGGEARQFF	TGTGCCAGTAGTGTAGGGACTAGCGGGGGGGAGGCCCGACAGTTCTTC
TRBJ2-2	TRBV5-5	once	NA	CASSLDHLGLFF	TGTGCCAGCAGCTTGGATCACCTAGGGCTGTTTTTT
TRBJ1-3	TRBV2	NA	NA	CASNYAGEVSGNTIYF	TGTGCCAGCAATTACGCAGGGGAAGTCTCTGGAAACACCATATATTTT
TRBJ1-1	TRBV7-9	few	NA	CASSLGTPMNTEAFF	TGTGCCAGCAGCTTAGGGACACCCATGAACACTGAAGCTTTCTTT
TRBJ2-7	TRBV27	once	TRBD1	CASSLKGTAPYEQYF	TGTGCCAGCAGTCTCAAGGGGACAGCTCCTTACGAGCAGTACTTC
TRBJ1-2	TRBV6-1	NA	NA	CASSEARGRQLYGYTF	TGTGCCAGCAGTGAAGCCCGGGGTAGACAACTCTATGGCTACACCTTC
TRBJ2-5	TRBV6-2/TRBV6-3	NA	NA	CASSYRGGGYQETQYF	TGTGCCAGCAGTTACAGGGGAGGGGGGTACCAAGAGACCCAGTACTTC
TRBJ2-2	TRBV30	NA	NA	CAWSVIRAGTGELFF	TGTGCCTGGAGTGTAATCCGTGCGGGGACCGGGGAGCTGTTTTTT
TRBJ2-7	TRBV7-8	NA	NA	CASSLQGYEQYF	TGTGCCAGCAGCCTGCAGGGCTACGAGCAGTACTTC
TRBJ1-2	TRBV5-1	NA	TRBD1	CASSPDGQGGNYGYTF	TGCGCCAGCAGCCCCGACGGACAGGGTGGCAACTATGGCTACACCTTC
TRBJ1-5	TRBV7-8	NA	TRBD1	CASSLDWVGTGGLPFNQPQHF	TGTGCCAGCAGCTTAGATTGGGTTGGGACAGGGGGCCTTCCCTTCAATCAGCCCCAGCATTTT
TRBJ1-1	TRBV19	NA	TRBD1	CASSVDRGQTEAFF	TGTGCCAGTAGTGTTGACAGGGGGCAAACTGAAGCTTTCTTT
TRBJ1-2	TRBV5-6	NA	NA	CASRYRDGYTF	TGTGCCAGCAGGTACAGGGATGGCTACACCTTC